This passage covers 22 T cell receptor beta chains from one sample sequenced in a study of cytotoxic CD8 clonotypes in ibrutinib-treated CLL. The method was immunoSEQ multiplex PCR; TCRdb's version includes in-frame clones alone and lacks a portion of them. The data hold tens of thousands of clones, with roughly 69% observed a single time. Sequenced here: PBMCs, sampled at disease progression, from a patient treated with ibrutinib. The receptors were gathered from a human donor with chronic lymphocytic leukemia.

CDR3: CASSEGAVSSYEQYF. CDR3 bases: TGTGCCAGCAGTGAAGGAGCGGTAAGCTCCTACGAGCAGTACTTC. This chain joins TRBV2 and TRBJ2-7, with D perhaps TRBD2 (5 bases). The CDR3 runs to 15 residues. Germline V gives CDR1 SNHLY, CDR2 FYNNEI. V was clipped by 1 base and J by 0 bases, with 10 bases between them.

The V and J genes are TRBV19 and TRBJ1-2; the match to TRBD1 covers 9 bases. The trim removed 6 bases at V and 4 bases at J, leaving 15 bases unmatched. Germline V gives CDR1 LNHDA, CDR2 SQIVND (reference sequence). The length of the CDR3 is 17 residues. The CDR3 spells CASSSGTGNTLGYGYTF. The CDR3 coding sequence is TGTGCCAGTAGCTCCGGGACAGGGAATACGCTCGGCTATGGCTACACCTTC.

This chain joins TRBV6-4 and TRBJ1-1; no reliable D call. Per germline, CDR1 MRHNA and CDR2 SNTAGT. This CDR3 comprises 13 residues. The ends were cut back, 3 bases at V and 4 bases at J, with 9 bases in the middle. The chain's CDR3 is CASSEEGSTEAFF. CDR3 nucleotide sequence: TGTGCCAGCAGTGAGGAGGGAAGCACTGAAGCTTTCTTT.

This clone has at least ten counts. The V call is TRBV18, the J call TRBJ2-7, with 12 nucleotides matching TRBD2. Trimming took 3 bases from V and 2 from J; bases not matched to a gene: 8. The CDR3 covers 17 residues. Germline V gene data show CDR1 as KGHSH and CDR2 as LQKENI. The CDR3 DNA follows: TGTGCCAGCTCACCCCCACTAGCGGGGGGCCCGACCTACGAGCAGTACTTC. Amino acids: CASSPPLAGGPTYEQYF. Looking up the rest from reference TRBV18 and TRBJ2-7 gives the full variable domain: NAGVMQNPRHLVRRRGQEARLRCSPMKGHSHVYWYRQLPEEGLKFMVYLQKENIIDESGMPKERFSAEFPKEGPSILRIQQVVRGDSAAYFCASSPPLAGGPTYEQYFGPGTRLTVT.

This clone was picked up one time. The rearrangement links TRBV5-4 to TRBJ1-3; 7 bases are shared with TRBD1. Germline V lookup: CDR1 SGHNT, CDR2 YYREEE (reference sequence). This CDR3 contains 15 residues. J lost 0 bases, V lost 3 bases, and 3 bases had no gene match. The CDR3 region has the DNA TGTGCCAGCAGCTCGACAGGGAGCTCTGGAAACACCATATATTTT. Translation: CASSSTGSSGNTIYF. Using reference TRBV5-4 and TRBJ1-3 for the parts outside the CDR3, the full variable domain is ETGVTQSPTHLIKTRGQQVTLRCSSQSGHNTVSWYQQALGQGPQFIFQYYREEENGRGNFPPRFSGLQFPNYSSELNVNALELDDSALYLCASSSTGSSGNTIYFGEGSWLTVV.

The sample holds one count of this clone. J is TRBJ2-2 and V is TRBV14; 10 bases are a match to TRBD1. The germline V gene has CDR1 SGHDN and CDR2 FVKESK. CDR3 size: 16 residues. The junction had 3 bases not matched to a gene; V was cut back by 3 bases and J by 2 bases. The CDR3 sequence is CASSQGQGPNTGELFF. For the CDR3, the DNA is TGTGCCAGCAGCCAGGGACAGGGGCCAAACACCGGGGAGCTGTTTTTT.

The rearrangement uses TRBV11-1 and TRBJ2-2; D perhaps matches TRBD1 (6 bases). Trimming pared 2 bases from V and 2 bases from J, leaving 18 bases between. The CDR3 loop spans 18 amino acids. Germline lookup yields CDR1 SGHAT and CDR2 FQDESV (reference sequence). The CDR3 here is CASSLRFRGGTNTGELFF. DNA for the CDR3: TGTGCCAGCAGCTTAAGGTTCCGTGGGGGCACTAACACCGGGGAGCTGTTTTTT.

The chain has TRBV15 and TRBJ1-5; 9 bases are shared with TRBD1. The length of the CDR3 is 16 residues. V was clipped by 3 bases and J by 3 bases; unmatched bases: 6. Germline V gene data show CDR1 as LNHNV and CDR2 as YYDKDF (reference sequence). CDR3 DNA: TGTGCCACCAGCAGGGGGGACAGGGCGGTCAATCAGCCCCAGCATTTT. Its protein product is CATSRGDRAVNQPQHF.

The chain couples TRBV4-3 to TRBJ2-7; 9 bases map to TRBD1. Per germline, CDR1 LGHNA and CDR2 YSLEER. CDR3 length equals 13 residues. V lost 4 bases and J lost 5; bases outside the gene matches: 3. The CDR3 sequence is CASSRRTGDEQYF. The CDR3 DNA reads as TGCGCCAGCAGCCGCCGGACAGGGGACGAGCAGTACTTC.

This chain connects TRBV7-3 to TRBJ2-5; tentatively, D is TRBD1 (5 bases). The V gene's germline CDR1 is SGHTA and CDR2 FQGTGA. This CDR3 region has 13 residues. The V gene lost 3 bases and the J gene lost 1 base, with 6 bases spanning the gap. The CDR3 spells CASSFQGQETQYF. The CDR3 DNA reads TGTGCCAGCAGCTTCCAGGGCCAAGAGACCCAGTACTTC.

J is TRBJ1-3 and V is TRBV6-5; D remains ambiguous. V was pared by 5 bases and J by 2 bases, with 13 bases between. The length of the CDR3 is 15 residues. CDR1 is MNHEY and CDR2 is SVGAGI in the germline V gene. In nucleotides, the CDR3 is TGTGCCAGCAGTACTAGGTCTTGGGCTGGAAACACCATATATTTT. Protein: CASSTRSWAGNTIYF.

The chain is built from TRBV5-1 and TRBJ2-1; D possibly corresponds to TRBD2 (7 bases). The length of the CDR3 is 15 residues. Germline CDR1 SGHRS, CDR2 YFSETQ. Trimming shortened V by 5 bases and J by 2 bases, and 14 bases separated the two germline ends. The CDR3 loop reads CASSNGGQTYNEQFF. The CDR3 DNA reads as TGCGCCAGCAGTAACGGGGGGCAAACCTACAATGAGCAGTTCTTC.

CDR3 protein: CASSLGQVYEQYF. CDR3 sequence (DNA): TGTGCCAGCAGCTTGGGACAGGTCTACGAGCAGTACTTC. The chain combines TRBV5-4 with TRBJ2-7; D possibly corresponds to TRBD1 (6 bases). Germline values: CDR1 SGHNT, CDR2 YYREEE (reference sequence). CDR3 length equals 13 residues. Trimming shortened V by 0 bases and J by 3 bases, and 7 bases separated the two germline ends.

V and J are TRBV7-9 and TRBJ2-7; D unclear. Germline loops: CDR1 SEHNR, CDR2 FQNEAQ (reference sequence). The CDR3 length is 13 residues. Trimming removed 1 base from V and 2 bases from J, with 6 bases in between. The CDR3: CASSLGGPYEQYF. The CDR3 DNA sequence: TGTGCCAGCAGCTTAGGAGGACCCTACGAGCAGTACTTC.

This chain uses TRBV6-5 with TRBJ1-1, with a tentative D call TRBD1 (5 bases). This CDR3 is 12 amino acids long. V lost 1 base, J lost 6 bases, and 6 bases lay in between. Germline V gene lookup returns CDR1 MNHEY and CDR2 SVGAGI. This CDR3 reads CASSYWGSEAFF. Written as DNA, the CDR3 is TGTGCCAGCAGTTACTGGGGGTCTGAAGCTTTCTTT.

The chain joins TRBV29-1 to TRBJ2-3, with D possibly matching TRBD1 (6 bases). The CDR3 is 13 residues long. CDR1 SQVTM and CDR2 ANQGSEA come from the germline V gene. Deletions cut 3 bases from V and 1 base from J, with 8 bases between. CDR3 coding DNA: TGCAGCGTTGATGGGGGCCGCACAGATACGCAGTATTTT. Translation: CSVDGGRTDTQYF.

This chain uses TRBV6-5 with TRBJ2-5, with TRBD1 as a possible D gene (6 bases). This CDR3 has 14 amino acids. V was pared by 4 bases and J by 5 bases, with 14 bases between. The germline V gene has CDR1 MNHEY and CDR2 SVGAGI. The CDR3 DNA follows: TGTGCCAGCAGTTCCGACCTTAGGGGGGAGACCCAGTACTTC. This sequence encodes CASSSDLRGETQYF.

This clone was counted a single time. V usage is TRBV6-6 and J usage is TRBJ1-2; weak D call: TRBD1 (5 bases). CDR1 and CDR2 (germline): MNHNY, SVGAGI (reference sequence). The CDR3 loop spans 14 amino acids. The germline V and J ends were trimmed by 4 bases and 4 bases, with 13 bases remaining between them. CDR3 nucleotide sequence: TGTGCCAGCAGTTGGGCCGGGACGGGCTATGGCTACACCTTC. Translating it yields CASSWAGTGYGYTF.

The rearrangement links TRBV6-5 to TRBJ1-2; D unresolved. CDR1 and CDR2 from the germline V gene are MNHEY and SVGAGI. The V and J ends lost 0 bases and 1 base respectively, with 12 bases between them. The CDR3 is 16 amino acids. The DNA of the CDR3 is TGTGCCAGCAGTTACTCAGCGGACGGTAGTAACTATGGCTACACCTTC. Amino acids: CASSYSADGSNYGYTF.

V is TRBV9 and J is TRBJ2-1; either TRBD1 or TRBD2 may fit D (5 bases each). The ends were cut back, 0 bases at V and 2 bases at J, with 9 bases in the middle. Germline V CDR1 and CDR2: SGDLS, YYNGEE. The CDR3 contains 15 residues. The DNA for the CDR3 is TGTGCCAGCAGCGTAGAGTGGGGACCCTACAATGAGCAGTTCTTC. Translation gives CASSVEWGPYNEQFF.

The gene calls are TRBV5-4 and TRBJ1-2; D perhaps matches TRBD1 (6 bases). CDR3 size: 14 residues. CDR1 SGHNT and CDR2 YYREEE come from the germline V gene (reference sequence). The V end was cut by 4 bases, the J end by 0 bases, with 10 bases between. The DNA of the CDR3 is TGTGCCAGCAGCAGGGGGGCAGCTAACTATGGCTACACCTTC. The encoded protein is CASSRGAANYGYTF.

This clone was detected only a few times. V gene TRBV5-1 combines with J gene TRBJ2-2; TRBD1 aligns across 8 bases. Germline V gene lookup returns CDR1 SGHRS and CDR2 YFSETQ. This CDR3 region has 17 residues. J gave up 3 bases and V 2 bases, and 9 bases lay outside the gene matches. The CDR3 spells CASSLDPDRADTGELFF. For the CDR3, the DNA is TGCGCCAGCAGCTTAGACCCGGACAGGGCCGACACCGGGGAGCTGTTTTTT.